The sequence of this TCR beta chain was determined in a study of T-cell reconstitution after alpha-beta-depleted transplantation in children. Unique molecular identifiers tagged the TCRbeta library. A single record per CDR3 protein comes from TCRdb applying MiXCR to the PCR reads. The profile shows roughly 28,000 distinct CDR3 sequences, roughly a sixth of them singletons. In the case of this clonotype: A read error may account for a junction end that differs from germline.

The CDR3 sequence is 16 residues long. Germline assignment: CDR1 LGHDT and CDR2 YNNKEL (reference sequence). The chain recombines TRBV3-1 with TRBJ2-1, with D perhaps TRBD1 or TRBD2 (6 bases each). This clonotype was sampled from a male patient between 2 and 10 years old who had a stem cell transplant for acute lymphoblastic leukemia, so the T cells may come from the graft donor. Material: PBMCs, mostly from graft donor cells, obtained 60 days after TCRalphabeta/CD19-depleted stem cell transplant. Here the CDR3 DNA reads TGTGCCAGCAGCCAAGCCGGGGGCGAGAGTTACAATGAGCAGCTCTTC. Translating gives CASSQAGGESYNEQLF.